These T cell receptor beta chains were read from a single sample in a study of T cells in tuberculosis. The repertoire was sequenced with immunoSEQ multiplex PCR; TCRdb's copy has only in-frame clones and lacks some. The sample lists tens of thousands of clones; roughly 96% were seen once. Sequencing was carried out using PBMCs. These receptors were obtained from a donor aged 10 to 29 with latent tuberculosis or without tuberculosis infection. CDR3s include the opening cysteine and the closing phenylalanine or tryptophan. D genes are given only for firm matches. Expanded clones get a size class; other rows say once, few or many, or leave the size out.

>TRBD1|TRBV5-1|TRBJ2-3|NA
TGCGCCAGCAGCCGCAGGACAGGGAAACCAGATACGCAGTATTTT
CASSRRTGKPDTQYF
>NA|TRBV15|TRBJ2-3|NA
TGTGCCACCAGCTTAAGAGGGACTTTTCATTGGGCGGGGACGCCGAGCACAGATACGCAGTATTTT
CATSLRGTFHWAGTPSTDTQYF
>NA|TRBV6-1|TRBJ2-7|NA
NA
CASSTSTGSYEQYF
>TRBD2|TRBV13|TRBJ2-7|NA
TGTGCCAGCAGCCTGGGCGGACTAGCCTACGAGCAGTACTTC
CASSLGGLAYEQYF
>NA|TRBV14|TRBJ2-7|NA
TGTGCCAGCAGCGACAGCTTCTCCTACGAGCAGTACTTC
CASSDSFSYEQYF
>TRBD1|TRBV19|TRBJ1-1|NA
TGTGCCAGTAGTCCGGAACAGGGGAGGAACACTGAAGCTTTCTTT
CASSPEQGRNTEAFF
>TRBD1|TRBV18|TRBJ2-7|NA
TGTGCCAGCTCACCACCAGGGGGACAGCCCTACGAGCAGTACTTC
CASSPPGGQPYEQYF
>TRBD1|TRBV18|TRBJ2-3|NA
TGTGCCAGCTCACTTACCGGGACAGTGCTTTACACAGATACGCAGTATTTT
CASSLTGTVLYTDTQYF
>NA|TRBV7-9|TRBJ2-7|NA
TGTGCCAGCAGCCTAGTGGGGAGTTCGAGCGAGTTATACGAGCAGTACTTC
CASSLVGSSSELYEQYF
>NA|TRBV6-5|TRBJ1-2|NA
TGTGCCAGCAGTTACTCGCCGAGCCTTAACTATGGCTACACCTTC
CASSYSPSLNYGYTF
>NA|TRBV30|TRBJ2-3|NA
TGTGCCTGGAGTGTGGACTATAGCACAGATACGCAGTATTTT
CAWSVDYSTDTQYF
>NA|TRBV27|TRBJ1-5|NA
TGTGCCAGCAGGAATTCGACAGAATCTTGGTGGGTTTATAGCAATCAGCCCCAGCATTTT
CASRNSTESWWVYSNQPQHF
>NA|TRBV10-3|TRBJ2-3|NA
TGTGCCATCAGCAGGGGAATGGAGACAGATACGCAGTATTTT
CAISRGMETDTQYF
>TRBD1|TRBV5-1|TRBJ1-1|NA
TGCGCCACCCGGGACAGGGGTAAGGGGGACACTGAAGCTTTCTTT
CATRDRGKGDTEAFF
>TRBD1|TRBV9|TRBJ2-3|NA
TGTGCCAGCAGCGCCCGGACAGGAGTAGATACGCAGTATTTT
CASSARTGVDTQYF
>TRBD1|TRBV27|TRBJ1-5|once
TGTGCCAGCAGTTCCAGGACAGGGGCGGTGAGCAATCAGCCCCAGCATTTT
CASSSRTGAVSNQPQHF
>TRBD2|TRBV11-2|TRBJ2-1|NA
TGTGCCAGCAGCTTAGGTTTGACTAGCGGGACCTACAATGAGCAGTTCTTC
CASSLGLTSGTYNEQFF
>TRBD2|TRBV6-1|TRBJ2-4|NA
TGTGCCAGCAGTGAACAGGCGGGGGGCATTCAGTACTTC
CASSEQAGGIQYF
>TRBD2|TRBV27|TRBJ2-2|once
TGTGCCAGCAGTCCCTGGGCGGGACTAGCGGGAGCCGGGGAGCTGTTTTTT
CASSPWAGLAGAGELFF
>TRBD1|TRBV6-5|TRBJ1-2|NA
TGTGCCAGCAGTAGACAGGGTAGAGATGGCTACACCTTC
CASSRQGRDGYTF
>NA|TRBV11-2|TRBJ1-2|NA
TGTGCCAGCAGCCTGACAGAGTATGGCTACACCTTC
CASSLTEYGYTF
>TRBD2|TRBV9|TRBJ2-3|NA
TGTGCCAGCAGCGTAGGCCTAGCGGGGGTTGTAGATACGCAGTATTTT
CASSVGLAGVVDTQYF
>TRBD1|TRBV6-5|TRBJ1-6|few
TGTGCCAGCAGTTGGGACAGGGCTTCACCCCTCCACTTT
CASSWDRASPLHF
>TRBD1|TRBV30|TRBJ1-2|NA
TGTGCCTGCACGACATCTCCGGACAGGCTTTTATATGGCTACACCTTC
CACTTSPDRLLYGYTF
>NA|TRBV10-2|TRBJ1-1|once
TGCGCCAGCAGTACTGACACGAACACTGAAGCTTTCTTT
CASSTDTNTEAFF